This T cell receptor (beta chain) was found in a study of T cell responses to AZD1222 COVID-19 vaccine. Whole-study results and caveats: Reports indicate that nearly half of spike-specific TCRs are directed at unmutated variant regions.

Germline V lookup: CDR1 SGHNT, CDR2 YENEEA. V was clipped by 5 bases and J by 1 base, with 12 bases between them. This CDR3 has 15 residues. Repertoires were generated with immunoSEQ multiplex PCR, while TCRdb's copy carries only in-frame clones and drops some. Of under 130,000 clones listed, around 87% are singletons. In regard to this clone: Its antigen is still unknown.

The starting material was peripheral blood, obtained on day 0 of AZD1222 vaccination. V and J are TRBV11-3 and TRBJ1-5; D unclear. This receptor was obtained from an adult in good health. Here the CDR3 DNA reads TGTGCCAGCAGCGAGTTCGGTGGGAGCAATCAGCCCCAGCATTTT. Amino acid sequence: CASSEFGGSNQPQHF.